A single sample is the source of the 7 T cell receptor beta chains below, sequenced in a study of blood T cell repertoires in COVID-19. Only in-frame clones appear in the TCRdb table, and some are missing; sequencing was by immunoSEQ multiplex PCR. The top ten hold around 2.6% of the sample, which has about 180,000 clones, around 87% seen once. The sequenced material came from peripheral blood. The receptors stem from a man in his forties with active or convalescent COVID-19.

The chain is built from TRBV21-1 and TRBJ1-1; the table's D gene call, TRBD1, was not cross checked with the DNA. TRBV21-1 is a listed pseudogene. The CDR3 length is 18 residues. CDR3 region: CASTSDRGPAFLDTEAFF. CDR3 nucleotide sequence: TGTGCCAGCACCTCAGACAGGGGGCCTGCCTTTTTGGACACTGAAGCTTTCTTT.

This chain joins TRBV28 and TRBJ1-2, with D hard to call. V was shortened by 3 bases and J by 5 bases, with 7 bases between the two germline ends. CDR3 length: 12 residues. Germline CDR1 and CDR2: MDHEN and SYDVKM. The CDR3 here is CASSLNTYGYTF. The CDR3, as DNA: TGTGCCAGCAGTTTGAATACTTATGGCTACACCTTC.

The rearrangement uses TRBV28 and TRBJ1-5, with D perhaps matching TRBD1 (6 bases). Trimming took off 5 bases at V and 5 bases at J, with 13 bases between the two ends. There are 14 residues in the CDR3. The germline V gene encodes CDR1 MDHEN and CDR2 SYDVKM. This CDR3 is CASSVGGRDQPQHF. In nucleotides, the CDR3 is TGTGCCAGCAGTGTAGGGGGTAGAGATCAGCCCCAGCATTTT.

The chain has TRBV7-2 and TRBJ1-1; TRBD1 is a possible D gene (6 bases). Trimming took 1 base from V and 4 from J, leaving 10 bases between them. Germline lookup yields CDR1 SGHTA and CDR2 FQGNSA. The CDR3 totals 14 residues. The CDR3 DNA sequence: TGTGCCAGCAGCTTAGTGGGGGCGGGCACTGAAGCTTTCTTT. Its protein is CASSLVGAGTEAFF. The full variable domain, with the rest looked up from reference TRBV7-2 and TRBJ1-1, is GAGVSQSPSNKVTEKGKDVELRCDPISGHTALYWYRQSLGQGLEFLIYFQGNSAPDKSGLPSDRFSAERTGGSVSTLTIQRTQQEDSAVYLCASSLVGAGTEAFFGQGTRLTVV.

The chain links TRBV9 to TRBJ1-2; 9 nucleotides line up with TRBD1. This CDR3 comprises 17 residues. Per the germline V gene, CDR1 is SGDLS and CDR2 is YYNGEE. Trimming removed 0 bases from V and 8 bases from J; junction bases left unmatched: 14. The CDR3 loop reads CASSVGGEGQGGRGYTF. For the CDR3, the DNA is TGTGCCAGCAGCGTAGGGGGAGAGGGACAGGGTGGCCGAGGCTACACCTTC.

This rearrangement joins TRBV5-1 to TRBJ1-6, with a possible D match to TRBD1 (6 bases). Germline V gene lookup returns CDR1 SGHRS and CDR2 YFSETQ. This CDR3 spans 15 amino acids. With 0 bases removed from V and 8 bases from J, the gap between germline ends came to 12 bases. In nucleotides, the CDR3 is TGCGCCAGCAGCTTGGGGGGGGGCGAGGATTCACCCCTCCACTTT. This gives the protein CASSLGGGEDSPLHF.

This chain joins TRBV12-3 or TRBV12-4 and TRBJ1-5; a possible D gene is TRBD1 (5 bases). CDR3 length: 12 amino acids. V was trimmed by 3 bases and J by 10 bases, leaving 10 bases between them. DNA for the CDR3: TGTGCCAGCAGTTTCGACAGTGCACCCCAGCATTTT. Encoded protein: CASSFDSAPQHF.